Sequencing of this T cell receptor beta chain was carried out in a study of blood T cell repertoires in COVID-19. Across the whole study: Nucleic acid was either cDNA or gDNA, and it came from T cells, B-cell-depleted T cells, or PBMCs.

How the authors handled the data: Nucleated cell number was recorded as an estimate derived from reference gene primer amplification. TCRdb's copy holds only in-frame clones and misses some; the assay was immunoSEQ multiplex PCR. V and J calls plus clone size are reproduced from that table; the DNA served to infer D and trimming. The table has more than 300,000 clones, around 90% seen once; the top ten hold 0.9% to 1.5%. All enrollees were roughly 18 to 95 years old and from about two dozen US areas. V shed 7 bases, J shed 4 bases, and the junction held 9 bases outside the gene matches. The CDR3 runs 14 residues. In germline, CDR1 is SGHRS, CDR2 YFSETQ.

This TCR was recovered from a woman aged 18-29 years who had recovered from COVID-19. The chain couples TRBV5-1 to TRBJ2-7, with 9 nucleotides matching TRBD1. The source material was PBMCs or T cells enriched from blood (not recorded which). The DNA of the CDR3 is TGCGCCAGCTCTACAGGGGGCCTTGGATACGAGCAGTACTTC. Amino acids: CASSTGGLGYEQYF.